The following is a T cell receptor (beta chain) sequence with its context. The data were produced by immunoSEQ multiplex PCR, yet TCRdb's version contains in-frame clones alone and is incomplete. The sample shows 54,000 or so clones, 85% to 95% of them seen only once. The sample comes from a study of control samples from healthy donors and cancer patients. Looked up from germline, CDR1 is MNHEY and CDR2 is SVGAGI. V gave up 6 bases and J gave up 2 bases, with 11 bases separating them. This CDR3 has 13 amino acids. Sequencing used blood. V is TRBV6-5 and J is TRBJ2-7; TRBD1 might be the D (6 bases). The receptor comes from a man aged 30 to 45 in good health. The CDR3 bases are TGTGCCAGCAGGCTAGGACAGCCCTACGAGCAGTACTTC. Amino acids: CASRLGQPYEQYF.